This T cell receptor beta chain was identified in a study of blood T cell repertoires in COVID-19 (dated by TCRdb to 2018 to 2020). About the full investigation: Collaborator samples came from the United States, Italy and Spain and covered acute and convalescent phases of COVID-19. The material from the prospective study consisted of cDNA or gDNA derived from T cells, B-cell-depleted T cells, or PBMCs. Deeply sampled blood TCRbeta repertoires from subjects exposed to, actively infected with, or recovered from COVID-19 were included in the dataset. A freely available public database, intended as a resource for researchers studying the immune response to SARS-CoV-2, is where the repertoires were released. Samples came from the ongoing ImmuneRACE study (first 160 participants) plus 1,254 subjects from 6 global collaborators. Sample metadata almost always included a de-identified subject ID, COVID-19 status, age in years and sex. Where HLA class I and class II types were available, the types were taken from metadata supplied by the sample provider, not from assay-based typing. General study outcomes and caveats: Clinical and demographic metadata were provided uncurated, with the amount varying by source and participant.

On this clone: The antigen this receptor binds is unknown. Base-call qualities are not available, and no considerably larger clone is one nucleotide away.

TCRbeta CDR3 regions were amplified from genomic DNA by means of the immunoSEQ Assay, a bias-controlled multiplex PCR. Processing in the source paper ran as follows. The number of nucleated cells in each sample was estimated by amplification of reference gene primers within the assay. To quantify the absolute abundance of each unique TCRbeta CDR3 rearrangement, sequence reads were collapsed and filtered. For each sample, productive Simpson clonality was calculated by taking the square root of Simpson's diversity index across productive rearrangements. The clones in this table, taken by TCRdb from immuneACCESS, are in-frame only. Not every clone is retained; where verified, under half of the shortfall comes from an unresolved V gene, and the cause of the rest is unknown. V, J and clone size derive from that table, while D and trimming were established from the DNA sequence. For this sample the table gives 97,000 or so clones, of which roughly 92% were detected only once. 1.9% of the sample rests with the top ten.

One collaborating source in Seattle enrolled patients during active infection and followed them longitudinally through the course of disease. The collaborating institutions used their own protocols to collect whole blood in K2EDTA tubes. For TCRbeta analysis, collaborators shipped samples as frozen whole blood, isolated PBMCs, or DNA extracted from either of those sample types. Including cysteine and phenylalanine, the CDR3 has 14 amino acids. The DNA shown is the 42-base CDR3, in frame from base 1. From V the trimming removes 5 bases and from J it removes 4 bases, while the gene matches leave 7 bases of the junction unaccounted for. As encoded in the germline V gene, CDR1 is SGHVS while CDR2 is FQNEAQ.

The source is a woman in her 50s with COVID-19, enrolled during active disease. Sequences were obtained from peripheral blood. The chain is encoded by TRBV7-8 joined to TRBJ1-1, with 7 bases in between that match TRBD1. This receptor has the CDR3 CASSPDRVGTEAFF. The nucleotide sequence reads TGTGCCAGCAGCCCAGACAGGGTTGGCACTGAAGCTTTCTTT.